One sample yielded the 25 T cell receptor beta chains listed below, sequenced in a study of OX40 agonist ivuxolimab in advanced cancers. Sequencing was performed with immunoSEQ multiplex PCR; in TCRdb, only in-frame clones are kept and a portion is missing. The table has under 85,000 clones, 70% to 90% seen once. This material consisted of CD4+ or CD8+ T cells sorted from blood, taken in a trial of the OX40 agonist ivuxolimab. The origin of the receptors is an adult with an advanced solid tumor such as melanoma, head and neck, liver or kidney cancer.

The chain uses TRBV19 and TRBJ1-5; 7 bases agree with TRBD1. V dropped 6 bases and J dropped 9; count of bases not matched to a gene: 14. CDR3 size: 15 residues. CDR1 and CDR2 from the germline V gene are LNHDA and SQIVND (reference sequence). CDR3 amino acids: CASRASGTDISPQHF. The CDR3, as DNA: TGTGCCAGTAGAGCATCCGGGACAGACATCTCGCCCCAGCATTTT.

The V gene is TRBV19, the J gene TRBJ2-1; no definite D call. This CDR3 has 12 amino acids. CDR1 is LNHDA, CDR2 SQIVND, per germline (reference sequence). The ends were cut back, 4 bases at V and 5 bases at J, with 6 bases in the middle. The CDR3 protein is CASSRPDNEQFF. Here the CDR3 DNA reads TGTGCCAGTAGTAGGCCCGACAATGAGCAGTTCTTC.

This clone was found once. The V and J genes are TRBV5-4 and TRBJ2-1; the D gene is possibly TRBD2 (7 bases). Per germline, CDR1 SGHNT and CDR2 YYREEE (reference sequence). V was clipped by 4 bases and J by 5 bases, with 19 bases between them. The CDR3 runs 16 residues. The CDR3 region is CASSRGGRTHNNEQFF. The DNA of the CDR3 is TGTGCCAGCAGCCGCGGGGGCAGGACACACAACAATGAGCAGTTCTTC.

V usage is TRBV9 and J usage is TRBJ2-3, with D perhaps TRBD1 (6 bases). V shed 2 bases and J shed 1 base, with 11 bases lying between them. The CDR3 sequence is 15 residues long. Germline CDR1 is SGDLS and CDR2 is YYNGEE. The CDR3 loop reads CASSVVAGGTDTQYF. CDR3 DNA sequence: TGTGCCAGCAGCGTGGTAGCAGGGGGCACAGATACGCAGTATTTT. Complete variable domain (other parts from reference TRBV9 and TRBJ2-3): DSGVTQTPKHLITATGQRVTLRCSPRSGDLSVYWYQQSLDQGLQFLIQYYNGEERAKGNILERFSAQQFPDLHSELNLSSLELGDSALYFCASSVVAGGTDTQYFGPGTRLTVL.

V is TRBV6-5 and J is TRBJ2-4; 8 bases are a match to TRBD1. V dropped 7 bases and J dropped 6; count of bases not matched to a gene: 8. This CDR3 has 14 residues. Germline V CDR1 and CDR2: MNHEY, SVGAGI. Here the CDR3 reads CASTDPRGRNIQYF. The CDR3 nucleotides are TGTGCCAGCACAGATCCCAGGGGGCGAAACATTCAGTACTTC.

Here the CDR3 DNA reads TGCGCCAGCAGTTATCACAGACAAGAGACCCAGTACTTC. This sequence encodes CASSYHRQETQYF. The gene calls are TRBV10-1 and TRBJ2-5, with D unclear. CDR1 WNHNN and CDR2 SYGVQD come from the germline V gene (reference sequence). The CDR3 extends over 13 amino acids. Trimming took 5 bases from V and 2 from J, leaving 9 bases between them.

The rearrangement uses TRBV19 and TRBJ1-5; D possibly corresponds to TRBD1 (5 bases). With 5 bases removed from V and 5 bases from J, the gap between germline ends came to 10 bases. The germline V gene encodes CDR1 LNHDA and CDR2 SQIVND (reference sequence). The length of the CDR3 is 13 residues. Here the CDR3 DNA reads TGTGCCAGTAGTCTGAGGGGTTATCAGCCCCAGCATTTT. It yields the protein CASSLRGYQPQHF. Based on the CDR3 plus reference TRBV19 and TRBJ1-5, the full variable domain is DGGITQSPKYLFRKEGQNVTLSCEQNLNHDAMYWYRQDPGQGLRLIYYSQIVNDFQKGDIAEGYSVSREKKESFPLTVTSAQKNPTAFYLCASSLRGYQPQHFGDGTRLSIL.

V is TRBV28 and J is TRBJ1-1; 9 nucleotides align to TRBD1. Germline loops: CDR1 MDHEN, CDR2 SYDVKM. V shed 5 bases, J shed 8 bases, and the junction held 6 bases outside the gene matches. The CDR3 has 13 amino acids. The CDR3 loop is CASSAGQGLEAFF. CDR3 nucleotide sequence: TGTGCCAGCAGTGCCGGACAGGGGCTCGAAGCTTTCTTT.

This clone was observed a handful of times. This chain connects TRBV5-6 to TRBJ1-1; D unclear. Trimming stripped 5 bases from V and 0 bases from J, with 8 bases between. The CDR3 extends over 13 amino acids. Germline loops: CDR1 SGHDT, CDR2 YYEEEE. The CDR3 sequence: CASRPGVNTEAFF. Here the CDR3 DNA reads TGTGCCAGCAGGCCGGGCGTGAACACTGAAGCTTTCTTT.

This clone showed up just once. Here the CDR3 DNA reads TGTGCCAGCAGTCGGCTAGCGGGGACTAGCACAGATACGCAGTATTTT. Translation: CASSRLAGTSTDTQYF. The chain has TRBV6-4 and TRBJ2-3; 9 bases match TRBD2. This CDR3 is built from 16 residues. V gave up 5 bases and J gave up 0 bases; unmatched junction bases: 6. CDR1 is MRHNA, CDR2 SNTAGT, per germline.

The chain couples TRBV7-9 to TRBJ1-2; 7 nucleotides align to TRBD1. The junction had 15 bases not matched to a gene; V was cut back by 0 bases and J by 5 bases. Germline V gene sequence: CDR1 SEHNR, CDR2 FQNEAQ (reference sequence). CDR3 length: 18 amino acids. The CDR3 here is CASSLARGTGVARYGYTF. CDR3 nucleotides: TGTGCCAGCAGCTTAGCGCGGGGAACAGGGGTCGCCCGGTATGGCTACACCTTC.

V gene TRBV28 combines with J gene TRBJ1-1; 8 bases line up with TRBD1. V was pared by 2 bases and J by 1 base, with 6 bases of the junction left unmatched. From germline, CDR1 is MDHEN and CDR2 SYDVKM. The CDR3 spans 16 residues. CDR3 amino acids: CASSLGRGRGNTEAFF. CDR3 coding DNA: TGTGCCAGCAGTTTAGGCAGGGGGCGGGGGAACACTGAAGCTTTCTTT.

This clone appeared a few times. The chain employs TRBV7-8 and TRBJ1-6; the match to TRBD1 covers 7 bases. CDR1 and CDR2 (germline): SGHVS, FQNEAQ. J lost 9 bases, V lost 2 bases, and 4 bases had no gene match. This CDR3 is 14 amino acids long. CDR3 DNA sequence: TGTGCCAGCAGCTTAAAACAGGGGAGTTCACCCCTCCACTTT. Its protein is CASSLKQGSSPLHF.

The genes are TRBV7-2 and TRBJ1-1, with D maybe TRBD1 (5 bases). V was pared by 6 bases and J by 11 bases, with 22 bases between. This CDR3 spans 14 amino acids. Germline assignment: CDR1 SGHTA and CDR2 FQGNSA. CDR3 sequence (DNA): TGTGCCAGCAGGATCTTCCCGGGACCGGAGGATGCTTTCTTT. Translating it yields CASRIFPGPEDAFF.

The J gene is TRBJ1-1, the V gene TRBV19; D is ambiguous. The length of the CDR3 is 12 residues. V gave up 4 bases and J gave up 4 bases, with 7 bases separating them. CDR1 is LNHDA, CDR2 SQIVND, per germline (reference sequence). The CDR3 region has the DNA TGTGCCAGTAGTAGACATTCCACTGAAGCTTTCTTT. Amino acids: CASSRHSTEAFF. Drawing the rest from reference TRBV19 and TRBJ1-1, the complete variable domain is DGGITQSPKYLFRKEGQNVTLSCEQNLNHDAMYWYRQDPGQGLRLIYYSQIVNDFQKGDIAEGYSVSREKKESFPLTVTSAQKNPTAFYLCASSRHSTEAFFGQGTRLTVV.

This chain uses TRBV7-9 with TRBJ2-5; the D gene is possibly TRBD1 (7 bases). The CDR3 runs to 14 residues. Germline V CDR1 and CDR2: SEHNR, FQNEAQ (reference sequence). V was clipped by 5 bases and J by 4 bases, with 14 bases between them. The CDR3 here is CASSPSGGGETQYF. DNA of the CDR3: TGTGCCAGCAGCCCGTCAGGGGGAGGAGAGACCCAGTACTTC.

The chain uses TRBV30 and TRBJ1-2, with 8 bases fitting TRBD1. This CDR3 has 14 amino acids. CDR1 is GTSNPN, CDR2 SVGIG, per germline (reference sequence). The J segment lost 2 bases and the V segment lost 4 bases, leaving 6 bases of the junction unmatched. The CDR3 loop is CAWTVAGGNYGYTF. The CDR3 DNA follows: TGTGCCTGGACCGTGGCAGGGGGCAACTATGGCTACACCTTC.

CDR3 DNA sequence: TGTGCCAGCAGCGTCGGACTAGCGGGGGGTGAGCTCGATACGCAGTATTTT. Its protein is CASSVGLAGGELDTQYF. The chain is built from TRBV9 and TRBJ2-3, with 14 nucleotides matching TRBD2. There are 17 residues in the CDR3. Germline V CDR1 and CDR2: SGDLS, YYNGEE. The V gene end was trimmed by 2 bases and the J gene end by 6 bases; junction bases not matched to a gene: 8.

This chain joins TRBV6-1 and TRBJ1-2, with D possibly TRBD1 on 6 matching bases. Per the germline V gene, CDR1 is MNHNS and CDR2 is SASEGT. CDR3 size: 15 residues. V dropped 3 bases and J dropped 2 bases, with 13 bases sitting between them. The CDR3 loop is CASSDAQTGNYGYTF. DNA of the CDR3: TGTGCCAGCAGTGACGCACAGACAGGAAACTATGGCTACACCTTC.

The V gene is TRBV6-4, the J gene TRBJ2-7, with TRBD1 matching over 10 bases. With V trimmed by 3 bases and J by 6 bases, 11 bases remained unmatched. The CDR3 is 16 amino acids. CDR1 MRHNA and CDR2 SNTAGT come from the germline V gene. DNA of the CDR3: TGTGCCAGCAGTGAACAGCCGGGACAGGGGTTCTCCGAGCAGTACTTC. It encodes CASSEQPGQGFSEQYF.

CDR3 nucleotides: TGCGCCAGCAGCCAAGACGTCCAGGGCAGCTATGGCTACACCTTC. It specifies CASSQDVQGSYGYTF. The genes are TRBV4-1 and TRBJ1-2; D is possibly TRBD1 (5 bases). The CDR3 totals 15 residues. The V gene lost 0 bases and the J gene lost 4 bases, with 12 bases spanning the gap. The germline gives CDR1 MGHRA, CDR2 YSYEKL.

This clone was seen a few times. J is TRBJ1-2 and V is TRBV6-6, with 7 bases matching TRBD1. The ends lost 7 bases at V and 4 bases at J; junction bases unmatched: 15. CDR1 and CDR2 (germline): MNHNY, SVGAGI (reference sequence). The CDR3 contains 16 residues. CDR3 bases: TGTGCCAGCAACTCCGGGACAGCACGCTTGGGCTATGGCTACACCTTC. Its protein is CASNSGTARLGYGYTF.

This chain uses TRBV7-9 with TRBJ2-1, with a possible D match to TRBD2 (5 bases). V shed 9 bases and J shed 0 bases, with 12 bases lying between them. The germline V gene encodes CDR1 SEHNR and CDR2 FQNEAQ (reference sequence). The CDR3 sequence is 14 residues long. For the CDR3, the DNA is TGTGCCAGTAAAGCGGTTTACTCCTACAATGAGCAGTTCTTC. Protein: CASKAVYSYNEQFF.

This CDR3 is CASMRDRQNTEAFF. The CDR3 DNA is TGTGCCAGCATGAGAGACAGACAGAACACTGAAGCTTTCTTT. The chain employs TRBV2 and TRBJ1-1; possibly TRBD1 for D (5 bases). V was clipped by 7 bases and J by 1 base, with 13 bases between them. CDR1 and CDR2 (germline): SNHLY, FYNNEI. The CDR3 length is 14 residues.

This sequence joins TRBV4-1 and TRBJ2-5, with D possibly TRBD2 on 7 matching bases. CDR1 is MGHRA, CDR2 YSYEKL, per germline. Trimming left V 0 bases short and J 4 bases short, with 24 bases between. This CDR3 is 19 amino acids long. The CDR3 DNA follows: TGCGCCAGCAGCCAAGACCCCCGGGGGGCACAGGGTTCGGTAGAGACCCAGTACTTC. Amino acids: CASSQDPRGAQGSVETQYF.